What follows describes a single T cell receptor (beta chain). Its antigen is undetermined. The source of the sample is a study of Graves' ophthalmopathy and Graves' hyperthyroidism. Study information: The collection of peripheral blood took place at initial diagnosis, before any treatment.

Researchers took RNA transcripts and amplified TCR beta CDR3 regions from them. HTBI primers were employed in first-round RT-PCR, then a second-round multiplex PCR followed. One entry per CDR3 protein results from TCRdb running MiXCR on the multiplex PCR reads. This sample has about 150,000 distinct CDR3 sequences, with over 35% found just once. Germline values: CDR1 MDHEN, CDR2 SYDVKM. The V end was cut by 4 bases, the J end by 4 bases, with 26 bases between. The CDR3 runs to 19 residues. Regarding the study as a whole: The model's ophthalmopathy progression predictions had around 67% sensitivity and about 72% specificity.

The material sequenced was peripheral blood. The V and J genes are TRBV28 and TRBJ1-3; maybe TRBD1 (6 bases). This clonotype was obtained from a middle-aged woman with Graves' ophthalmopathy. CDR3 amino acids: CASSSPGGATAKGGNTIYF. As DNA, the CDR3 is TGTGCCAGCAGTTCCCCTGGGGGGGCCACGGCGAAAGGGGGAAACACCATATATTTT.